This TCR beta chain derives from a study of post-analysis software for immune sequencing data. Study-level information: Patients with relapsing-remitting, secondary progressive and progressive-relapsing multiple sclerosis courses were all represented.

Study-wide results and limits: Controls showed lower frequencies than patients for roughly five TRBV segments, and TRBV5-6, TRBV5-1 and TRBV20-1 were among these. Samples made in the same batch grouped tightly together by F measure. Controls showed significantly higher normalized Chao1 diversity than did multiple sclerosis patients.

Germline trimming cut 4 bases from V and 5 bases from J; bases unmatched to any gene: 8. CDR3 length equals 14 residues. Germline lookup yields CDR1 SGHTA and CDR2 FQGNSA. Of note for this clonotype: Its specificity is not known.

The TCR beta cDNA libraries contained unique molecular identifiers. Roughly 500,000 cDNA molecules came from around 1 to 9.1 million T cells. A single record per CDR3 protein comes from TCRdb applying MiXCR to the PCR reads. This sample has 650,000 to 900,000 distinct CDR3 sequences; around 45% occur once, and the top ten carry roughly 5%. The V gene is TRBV7-2, the J gene TRBJ2-7; the match to TRBD2 covers 7 bases. The sequence was collected from a girl between 10 and 17 years old with multiple sclerosis. Sequenced sample: blood. CDR3: CASSSRLGRDEQYF. The CDR3 nucleotides are TGTGCCAGCAGCTCCCGGCTAGGGAGGGACGAGCAGTACTTC.